These 19 T cell receptor beta chains were sequenced from one sample in a study of read filtering for tumor transcriptome and immune sequencing. This library used around 400 ng RNA and molecular barcoded adaptors spanning alpha/delta and beta/gamma chains. TCRdb fed the reads into MiXCR, producing one record per CDR3 protein. This sample has 90,000 or so distinct CDR3 sequences, with roughly 21% found just once. The sample comprised a population of CD138-negative cells sorted from bone marrow. The receptors originated from a donor aged 40 or over with multiple myeloma.

This chain connects TRBV28 to TRBJ1-1; 7 bases match TRBD1. Germline values: CDR1 MDHEN, CDR2 SYDVKM. V was pared by 5 bases and J by 5 bases, with 8 bases of the junction left unmatched. CDR3 length: 14 amino acids. This CDR3 reads CASSTRGGNTEAFF. CDR3 sequence (DNA): TGTGCCAGCAGTACCAGGGGGGGAAATACTGAAGCTTTCTTT.

Remarks on this clonotype: A read error may account for a junction end that differs from germline. The chain carries TRBV28 and TRBJ2-6; the D gene is possibly TRBD1 (5 bases). The CDR3 has 13 amino acids. Per the germline V gene, CDR1 is MDHEN and CDR2 is SYDVKM. As DNA, the CDR3 is TGTGCCAGCGTTCAATCTGGGGCCAACGTCATGACTTTC. Its protein is CASVQSGANVMTF.

This clonotype was observed once. A much bigger clone sits one base away, suggesting this may be a read error. J is TRBJ2-1 and V is TRBV11-2, with D possibly being TRBD2 (6 bases). Trimming shortened V by 4 bases and J by 1 base, and 17 bases separated the two germline ends. This CDR3 is built from 17 residues. Per germline, CDR1 SGHAT and CDR2 FQNNGV. The CDR3 here is CASSSVAVALSYNEQFF. The CDR3 DNA follows: TGTGCCAGCAGCTCCGTAGCGGTGGCCCTTTCCTACAATGAGCAGTTCTTC.

V usage is TRBV7-8 and J usage is TRBJ2-1, with 7 bases matching TRBD2. Germline V gene lookup returns CDR1 SGHVS and CDR2 FQNEAQ. The CDR3 is made up of 15 amino acids. V lost 5 bases, J lost 8 bases, and 12 bases stayed unmatched. CDR3 nucleotides: TGTGCCAGCAGCGACCCTCGGGAGGTTGGTTATGAGCAGTTCTTC. Translated: CASSDPREVGYEQFF.

This clonotype appeared many times. V gene TRBV5-1 combines with J gene TRBJ2-3; D could derive from TRBD1 or TRBD2 (5 bases each). Germline V gene lookup returns CDR1 SGHRS and CDR2 YFSETQ. Trimming stripped 0 bases from V and 0 bases from J, with 8 bases between. The CDR3 covers 15 residues. CDR3 sequence (DNA): TGCGCCAGCAGCTTGGACGGGGCTAGCACAGATACGCAGTATTTT. It translates to CASSLDGASTDTQYF.

This clonotype was found a few times. The J gene is TRBJ1-1, the V gene TRBV27; D gene ambiguous. Germline CDR1 reads MNHEY; CDR2 reads SMNVEV (reference sequence). This CDR3 is 16 amino acids long. Trimming stripped 6 bases from V and 4 bases from J, with 21 bases between. For the CDR3, the DNA is TGTGCCAGCAGCCCCTCCCGGGCGCAGGTTAGCACTGAAGCTTTCTTT. The encoded protein is CASSPSRAQVSTEAFF.

This rearrangement joins TRBV28 to TRBJ2-4; D may be TRBD2 (5 bases). Trimming removed 4 bases from V and 0 bases from J, with 7 bases in between. Germline CDR1 and CDR2: MDHEN and SYDVKM. The CDR3 has 14 residues. Here the CDR3 reads CASSSGLAKNIQYF. The CDR3 DNA sequence: TGTGCCAGCAGTTCCGGACTAGCCAAAAACATTCAGTACTTC.

The chain employs TRBV15 and TRBJ2-3, with 7 nucleotides matching TRBD1. Trimming took 5 bases from V and 0 from J; bases not matched to a gene: 5. The CDR3 length is 15 residues. Germline loops: CDR1 LNHNV, CDR2 YYDKDF (reference sequence). The CDR3 is CATSLRDRSTDTQYF. The CDR3, as DNA: TGTGCCACCAGCCTTCGGGACAGAAGCACAGATACGCAGTATTTT.

The genes are TRBV3-1 and TRBJ2-4; 13 nucleotides line up with TRBD2. V shed 6 bases, J shed 5 bases, and the junction held 7 bases outside the gene matches. Germline V gene lookup returns CDR1 LGHDT and CDR2 YNNKEL (reference sequence). CDR3 length: 16 amino acids. Here the CDR3 reads CASRKLAGGLENIQYF. The CDR3 DNA follows: TGTGCCAGCAGGAAACTAGCGGGGGGGCTGGAAAACATTCAGTACTTC.

Many counts were recorded for this clonotype. J is TRBJ2-1 and V is TRBV6-5; no firm D call. Trimming stripped 6 bases from V and 0 bases from J, with 12 bases between. Germline V lookup: CDR1 MNHEY, CDR2 SVGAGI. The CDR3 spans 15 residues. The CDR3 protein is CASRPTPSSYNEQFF. The DNA for the CDR3 is TGTGCCAGCAGGCCAACTCCCAGCTCCTACAATGAGCAGTTCTTC.

This clonotype was observed a few times. The chain recombines TRBV7-9 with TRBJ1-5, with 7 bases that match TRBD1. Germline assignment: CDR1 SEHNR and CDR2 FQNEAQ (reference sequence). Germline trimming cut 5 bases from V and 0 bases from J; bases unmatched to any gene: 4. The CDR3 covers 15 residues. CDR3 residues: CASSPTGHSNQPQHF. DNA for the CDR3: TGTGCCAGCAGCCCGACAGGGCATAGCAATCAGCCCCAGCATTTT.

This chain links TRBV9 with TRBJ1-1, with no clear D. Per the germline V gene, CDR1 is SGDLS and CDR2 is YYNGEE. Trimming shortened V by 1 base and J by 4 bases, and 8 bases separated the two germline ends. This CDR3 spans 13 amino acids. The CDR3 DNA reads TGTGCCAGCAGCGTATCCGCGGGCACTGAAGCTTTCTTT. This encodes CASSVSAGTEAFF.

The V call is TRBV7-8, the J call TRBJ1-5, with D maybe TRBD1 (5 bases). V was shortened by 5 bases and J by 6 bases, with 23 bases between the two germline ends. The germline V gene has CDR1 SGHVS and CDR2 FQNEAQ. The CDR3 contains 17 residues. The CDR3, as DNA: TGTGCCAGCAGCCACCGGGGGGGACGCGCGGGAAGTCAGCCCCAGCATTTT. This gives the protein CASSHRGGRAGSQPQHF. Full variable domain (missing parts from reference TRBV7-8 and TRBJ1-5): GAGVSQSPRYKVAKRGQDVALRCDPISGHVSLFWYQQALGQGPEFLTYFQNEAQLDKSGLPSDRFFAERPEGSVSTLKIQRTQQEDSAVYLCASSHRGGRAGSQPQHFGDGTRLSIL.

This clonotype was counted ten times or more. The chain combines TRBV2 with TRBJ2-5, with 7 positions matching TRBD1. This CDR3 spans 14 amino acids. V was clipped by 6 bases and J by 1 base; unmatched bases: 5. Germline values: CDR1 SNHLY, CDR2 FYNNEI. The CDR3, as DNA: TGTGCCAGCAGGTTGACAGGGATCCAAGAGACCCAGTACTTC. Translation: CASRLTGIQETQYF.

This clonotype was seen a handful of times. The J gene is TRBJ1-3, the V gene TRBV7-9; D is undetermined. The CDR3 contains 13 residues. The V end was cut by 5 bases, the J end by 4 bases, with 9 bases between. Germline V gives CDR1 SEHNR, CDR2 FQNEAQ (reference sequence). CDR3 in DNA: TGTGCCAGCAGCCCCTCGGGGGGAAACACCATATATTTT. It yields the protein CASSPSGGNTIYF.

The chain is built from TRBV7-9 and TRBJ1-4; no clear D. The CDR3 covers 13 residues. Germline V gene lookup returns CDR1 SEHNR and CDR2 FQNEAQ (reference sequence). Trimming cost V 3 bases and J 4 bases, with 6 bases left between them. This CDR3 reads CASSLSDNEKLFF. CDR3 nucleotide sequence: TGTGCCAGCAGCTTGTCGGATAATGAAAAACTGTTTTTT.

In regard to this clonotype: A much larger clone differs from this one at a single base, so this may be a read error. The rearrangement links TRBV3-1 to TRBJ2-2; no firm D call. This CDR3 spans 13 amino acids. The germline V gene encodes CDR1 LGHDT and CDR2 YNNKEL (reference sequence). The CDR3 coding sequence is TGTGCCAGCAGCCAAGATCCCACCAGGGAGCTGTTTTTT. This gives the protein CASSQDPTRELFF.

The V gene is TRBV20-1, the J gene TRBJ2-1; 11 positions match TRBD2. V dropped 4 bases and J dropped 9; count of bases not matched to a gene: 8. There are 14 residues in the CDR3. CDR1 DFQATT and CDR2 SNEGSKA come from the germline V gene (reference sequence). The CDR3, as DNA: TGCAGTGCTATGATTGCTAGCGGGGGGAGTGAGCAGTTCTTC. This gives the protein CSAMIASGGSEQFF.

This clonotype showed up many times. V is TRBV5-1 and J is TRBJ2-2, with D possibly matching TRBD2 (6 bases). Germline V gene sequence: CDR1 SGHRS, CDR2 YFSETQ. The CDR3 contains 14 residues. Deletions cut 7 bases from V and 7 bases from J, with 17 bases between. The CDR3 DNA sequence: TGCGCCAGCGAACGGGACTCAGCCGGCGGGGAGCTGTTTTTT. It specifies CASERDSAGGELFF.